A selection of T cell receptor beta chains follows, all from one sample in a study of cytomegalovirus exposure and HLA in healthy donors. Sequenced by immunoSEQ multiplex PCR; TCRdb stores in-frame clones only, minus some. The sample consists of tens of thousands of clones, over 70% of them appearing once. The sample taken for sequencing was PBMCs. The receptors here all came from a man between 50 and 59 years old in good health and CMV-seronegative. The CDR3 runs from the conserved cysteine through the conserved F or W. The D gene is left open where the match is weak. Not every row has a clone size; where given, it reads once, few, many or a size class.

V gene	clone size	J gene	D gene	CDR3 protein	CDR3 DNA
TRBV6-6	NA	TRBJ2-3	TRBD2	CASSHFAAGYTDTQYF	TGTGCCAGCAGTCATTTTGCAGCGGGGTACACAGATACGCAGTATTTT
TRBV4-3	NA	TRBJ2-2	TRBD2	CASSPAGVAGGLNTGELFF	TGCGCCAGCAGCCCCGCGGGGGTAGCGGGGGGACTAAACACCGGGGAGCTGTTTTTT
TRBV6-5	NA	TRBJ2-3	NA	CASTDKHTQYF	TGTGCCAGCACCGACAAGCATACGCAGTATTTT
TRBV9	once	TRBJ2-1	NA	CASSVDWLLTYEQFF	TGTGCCAGCAGCGTAGATTGGTTACTCACCTACGAGCAGTTCTTC
TRBV7-7	NA	TRBJ2-2	TRBD1	CASSLGFRQGVTELFF	TGTGCTAGCAGCTTAGGCTTTCGGCAGGGGGTTACCGAGCTGTTTTTT
TRBV6-4	few	TRBJ2-3	NA	CASSAGFTDTQYF	TGTGCCAGCAGCGCAGGGTTCACAGATACGCAGTATTTT
TRBV12-5	NA	TRBJ1-1	NA	CASGLGTLNTEAFF	TGTGCTAGTGGTTTAGGGACACTGAACACTGAAGCTTTCTTT
TRBV5-4	NA	TRBJ1-1	NA	CASSLWQNTEAFF	TGTGCCAGCAGCTTGTGGCAGAACACTGAAGCTTTCTTT
TRBV10-2	once	TRBJ2-7	TRBD2	CASSGGEAGGSYEQYF	TGCGCCAGCAGTGGCGGGGAAGCGGGAGGCTCCTACGAGCAGTACTTC
TRBV9	NA	TRBJ2-7	NA	CASSVVPGDYEQYF	TGTGCCAGCAGCGTAGTGCCAGGGGACTACGAGCAGTACTTC
TRBV9	NA	TRBJ2-7	NA	CASSVGTVNEQYF	TGTGCCAGCAGCGTAGGGACAGTCAACGAGCAGTACTTC
TRBV4-1	NA	TRBJ1-2	TRBD1	CASSPRGGQGVAMGYGYTF	TGCGCCAGCAGCCCCCGAGGAGGACAGGGGGTGGCCATGGGCTATGGCTACACCTTC
TRBV7-8	NA	TRBJ2-6	TRBD1	CASSVRGNSGANVLTF	TGTGCCAGCAGCGTCAGGGGGAACTCTGGGGCCAACGTCCTGACTTTC
TRBV5-5	NA	TRBJ2-3	TRBD2	CASSSRTSTTDTQYF	TGTGCCAGCAGCTCTCGGACTAGCACCACAGATACGCAGTATTTT
TRBV6-1	NA	TRBJ1-1	TRBD1	CASSRRGQYNTEAFF	TGTGCCAGCAGTCGCCGGGGACAGTACAACACTGAAGCTTTCTTT
TRBV7-9	NA	TRBJ1-1	TRBD1	CASSSGTDRGPEAFF	TGTGCCAGCAGCTCAGGAACGGACAGGGGGCCTGAAGCTTTCTTT
TRBV9	NA	TRBJ1-1	NA	CASSPRAPNTEAFF	TGTGCCAGCAGCCCTCGAGCGCCGAACACTGAAGCTTTCTTT
TRBV7-2	NA	TRBJ1-6	NA	CASSPPLQNSPLHF	TGTGCCAGCAGCCCCCCTTTACAGAATTCACCCCTCCACTTT
TRBV27	NA	TRBJ1-2	NA	CASSFDRTNYGYTF	TGTGCCAGCAGTTTTGACAGAACCAACTATGGCTACACCTTC
TRBV11-2	NA	TRBJ2-2	TRBD2	CASRRPGLKNTGELFF	TGTGCCAGCAGAAGACCGGGACTAAAAAACACCGGGGAGCTGTTTTTT
TRBV5-6	few	TRBJ1-1	NA	CASSFRGNTEAFF	TGTGCCAGCAGCTTCCGGGGGAACACTGAAGCTTTCTTT
TRBV7-8	NA	TRBJ2-7	NA	CASSLLYEQYF	TGTGCCAGCAGCTTACTCTACGAGCAGTACTTC
TRBV5-4	NA	TRBJ1-3	TRBD1	CATSGQASGNTIYF	TGTGCCACCTCAGGACAGGCCTCTGGAAACACCATATATTTT
TRBV7-9	few	TRBJ2-7	TRBD1	CASSLTGGDAYEQYF	TGTGCCAGCAGTTTGACAGGGGGGGACGCCTACGAGCAGTACTTC
TRBV4-1	once	TRBJ2-6	TRBD1	CASSPTDRAVGANVLTF	TGCGCCAGCAGCCCTACGGACAGGGCAGTTGGGGCCAACGTCCTGACTTTC
TRBV5-8	NA	TRBJ1-5	NA	CASSLEILSNQPQHF	TGTGCCAGCAGCTTGGAGATCCTAAGCAATCAGCCCCAGCATTTT
TRBV7-8	NA	TRBJ2-5	NA	CASSLAQGQETQYF	TGTGCCAGCAGCTTAGCGCAGGGCCAAGAGACCCAGTACTTC
TRBV4-3	NA	TRBJ2-3	NA	CASSQGPDWTDTQYF	TGCGCCAGCAGCCAAGGACCGGACTGGACAGATACGCAGTATTTT
TRBV7-8	NA	TRBJ2-3	NA	CASSFGRTSTDTQYF	TGTGCCAGCAGCTTCGGACGGACTAGCACAGATACGCAGTATTTT
TRBV18	NA	TRBJ1-5	TRBD1	CASSPKSLTGRNQPQHF	TGTGCCAGCTCACCGAAGTCCTTGACAGGGCGCAATCAGCCCCAGCATTTT
TRBV19	NA	TRBJ2-7	NA	CASSFADSRNSYEQYF	TGTGCCAGTAGTTTTGCGGACAGCAGAAACTCCTACGAGCAGTACTTC
TRBV18	NA	TRBJ1-2	NA	CASSPERIGYGYTF	TGTGCCAGCTCACCAGAGCGGATAGGCTATGGCTACACCTTC
TRBV18	NA	TRBJ1-1	NA	CASSPPSGDTEAFF	TGTGCCAGCTCACCACCTTCAGGGGACACTGAAGCTTTCTTT
TRBV11-2	NA	TRBJ2-1	TRBD2	CASSLGGSAREQFF	TGTGCCAGCAGCTTAGGCGGGAGCGCTCGTGAGCAGTTCTTC
TRBV5-1	NA	TRBJ2-3	TRBD2	CASCRVNRGESGVTDTQYF	TGCGCCAGCTGTCGAGTAAATAGAGGGGAGAGCGGGGTAACAGATACGCAGTATTTT
TRBV6-6	NA	TRBJ2-7	TRBD2	CASRKTSGSYEQYF	TGTGCCAGCAGGAAGACTAGCGGGAGTTACGAGCAGTACTTC
TRBV11-1	NA	TRBJ1-1	NA	CASSLRIIGEWGTEAFF	TGTGCCAGCAGCTTAAGAATTATCGGGGAGTGGGGCACTGAAGCTTTCTTT
TRBV5-1	NA	TRBJ2-7	NA	CASALRAETTLSSYEQYF	TGCGCCAGCGCATTGAGGGCGGAGACCACTTTAAGCTCCTACGAGCAGTACTTC
TRBV9	NA	TRBJ1-2	NA	CASSVEAGENGYTF	TGTGCCAGCAGCGTAGAGGCAGGGGAGAATGGCTACACCTTC
TRBV4-1	NA	TRBJ2-3	NA	CASSQLVTTDTQYF	TGCGCCAGCAGCCAGTTAGTTACCACAGATACGCAGTATTTT
TRBV7-2	NA	TRBJ1-4	NA	CASSLYQGTKLFF	TGTGCCAGCAGCTTATACCAGGGGACAAAACTGTTTTTT
TRBV2	once	TRBJ2-7	NA	CASKAGSSYEQYF	TGTGCCAGCAAGGCAGGAAGCTCCTACGAGCAGTACTTC
TRBV5-1	NA	TRBJ1-4	NA	CASRLSGTRDEKLFF	TGCGCCAGCAGACTCTCCGGGACGCGGGACGAAAAACTGTTTTTT
TRBV21-1	NA	TRBJ1-5	NA	CASAGGTGGNKPNQPQHF	TGTGCCAGCGCGGGGGGGACAGGGGGCAATAAGCCGAATCAGCCCCAGCATTTT
TRBV19	NA	TRBJ1-4	TRBD1	CASSDGQGDKLFF	TGTGCCAGTAGTGACGGACAGGGCGATAAACTGTTTTTT
TRBV6-6	NA	TRBJ2-3	TRBD2	CASSYSLAGVADTQYF	TGTGCCAGCAGTTACTCTCTAGCGGGGGTGGCAGATACGCAGTATTTT
TRBV10-3	NA	TRBJ2-5	NA	CAISEGAAQETQYF	TGTGCCATCAGTGAGGGGGCTGCTCAAGAGACCCAGTACTTC
TRBV2	NA	TRBJ1-1	NA	CASSGEGSDTEAFF	TGTGCCAGCAGTGGGGAGGGGAGTGACACTGAAGCTTTCTTT
TRBV4-3	NA	TRBJ2-1	NA	CASSPTGYNEQFF	TGCGCCAGCAGCCCGACGGGCTACAATGAGCAGTTCTTC
TRBV5-1	few	TRBJ1-2	TRBD1	CASSSGQGRDYGYTF	TGCGCCAGCAGCTCCGGACAGGGGAGGGACTATGGCTACACCTTC
TRBV7-9	NA	TRBJ1-5	NA	CSSSLQGYQPQHF	TGTTCCAGCAGCTTACAGGGATATCAGCCCCAGCATTTT